This TCR beta chain appears in the sequencing data of a study of shared clonotypes between healthy human individuals. Measured with immunoSEQ multiplex PCR; TCRdb has only the in-frame clones, and not every one. The profile covers around 2.5 million clones, with under 95% appearing a single time and approximately 0.36% taken by the ten largest. There are 14 residues in the CDR3. Trimming pared 3 bases from V and 0 bases from J, leaving 8 bases between. The germline V gene has CDR1 SGHVS and CDR2 FQNEAQ. The sequence came from a man younger than 35 in good health. Some clones in this sample may be carry-over from other donors' samples. The source material was naive CD4+ T cells from PBMCs. Documented subset: CD45RA+ positively selected. V gene TRBV7-8 combines with J gene TRBJ2-5; D uncertain. This CDR3 reads CASSLEEYQETQYF. DNA of the CDR3: TGTGCCAGCAGCTTGGAAGAGTACCAAGAGACCCAGTACTTC.